One and the same sample provided the 21 T cell receptor beta chains below, sequenced in a study of blood T cells in healthy people across ages. A second PCR of 7 to 11 cycles used a sample-barcoded 5' primer and a J-beta primer mix. TCRdb analysed the 5' RACE reads with MiXCR anew, one entry per CDR3 protein. The sample lists roughly 930,000 distinct CDR3 sequences, 48% occurring once. Sample: blood. All receptors come from a man aged 25 to 45 in good health.

The gene calls are TRBV12-3 or TRBV12-4 and TRBJ2-1, with 8 bases matching TRBD1. This CDR3 is built from 15 residues. V was clipped by 7 bases and J by 8 bases; unmatched bases: 13. The CDR3 DNA is TGTGCCAGCACCTCGATAGGGACAGGAATTTATGAGCAGTTCTTC. Its protein is CASTSIGTGIYEQFF.

The chain employs TRBV9 and TRBJ2-2; possibly TRBD1 or TRBD2 for D (5 bases each). The germline V gene has CDR1 SGDLS and CDR2 YYNGEE. The germline V and J ends were trimmed by 0 bases and 0 bases, with 9 bases remaining between them. This CDR3 spans 16 amino acids. The CDR3 DNA reads TGTGCCAGCAGCGTAGCTGTGGGGGCGAACACCGGGGAGCTGTTTTTT. This gives the protein CASSVAVGANTGELFF.

This chain links TRBV12-3 or TRBV12-4 with TRBJ2-6; possibly TRBD1 or TRBD2 for D (5 bases each). The CDR3 sequence is 17 residues long. V was cut by 10 bases and J by 0 bases, with 19 bases left in between. The CDR3 DNA follows: TGTGCCATCCCGGACCCCGGGGCTAACTCTGGGGCCAACGTCCTGACTTTC. This gives the protein CAIPDPGANSGANVLTF.

This clonotype was observed a few times. This chain uses TRBV27 with TRBJ2-3; D gene ambiguous. This CDR3 has 16 amino acids. The V gene lost 3 bases and the J gene lost 2 bases, with 15 bases spanning the gap. Germline V lookup: CDR1 MNHEY, CDR2 SMNVEV (reference sequence). CDR3 bases: TGTGCCAGCAGTTTTGGGGTTTCGGGTATCACAGATACGCAGTATTTT. It translates to CASSFGVSGITDTQYF.

CDR3 nucleotides: TGTGCCAGCCAAAGGGGTGATTCGGAGCAGTACTTC. Amino acids: CASQRGDSEQYF. The J gene is TRBJ2-5, the V gene TRBV7-9; a possible D gene is TRBD1 (5 bases). Germline V CDR1 and CDR2: SEHNR, FQNEAQ (reference sequence). The CDR3 is 12 amino acids. Trimming took 8 bases from V and 11 from J, leaving 18 bases between them.

This chain links TRBV5-1 with TRBJ2-3; D uncertain. This CDR3 spans 15 amino acids. CDR1 is SGHRS, CDR2 YFSETQ, per germline. V dropped 4 bases and J dropped 2 bases, with 14 bases sitting between them. The CDR3, as DNA: TGCGCCAGCAGCAAACAGCACGGAGACACAGATACGCAGTATTTT. It codes for CASSKQHGDTDTQYF.

The gene calls are TRBV10-2 and TRBJ2-5; D is ambiguous. Between the trimmed V and J ends, which lost 10 bases and 5 bases, there was a span of 11 bases. CDR3 length: 11 residues. Germline values: CDR1 WSHSY, CDR2 SAAADI. DNA of the CDR3: TGCGCCACCGGCCTCGGGGAGACCCAGTACTTC. Translated: CATGLGETQYF.

V and J are TRBV13 and TRBJ2-7; D is ambiguous. Germline V gene lookup returns CDR1 PRHDT and CDR2 FYEKMQ (reference sequence). This CDR3 region has 13 residues. Trimming took 3 bases from V and 5 from J, leaving 11 bases between them. The CDR3 sequence: CASSFEGEDEQYF. The CDR3 coding sequence is TGTGCCAGCAGCTTCGAAGGAGAGGACGAGCAGTACTTC.

V gene TRBV30 combines with J gene TRBJ2-7, with 9 bases fitting TRBD1. The CDR3 has 14 amino acids. Germline trimming cut 3 bases from V and 2 bases from J; bases unmatched to any gene: 5. CDR1 and CDR2 from the germline V gene are GTSNPN and SVGIG (reference sequence). CDR3 DNA sequence: TGTGCCTGGAGGGCCGGGACAGGGCCCTACGAGCAGTACTTC. As protein: CAWRAGTGPYEQYF.

This clonotype occurred a few times. The chain carries TRBV3-1 and TRBJ2-7, with no clear D. Looked up from germline, CDR1 is LGHDT and CDR2 is YNNKEL (reference sequence). Trimming left V 3 bases short and J 5 bases short, with 5 bases between. This CDR3 is 11 amino acids long. The CDR3 sequence is CASSHLHEQYF. The CDR3 DNA reads TGTGCCAGCAGCCATCTCCACGAGCAGTACTTC.

Only one count was recorded for this clonotype. The rearrangement uses TRBV12-5 and TRBJ1-2, with D possibly being TRBD1 (5 bases). Trimming pared 3 bases from V and 4 bases from J, leaving 18 bases between. The CDR3 totals 16 residues. Germline values: CDR1 LGHNT, CDR2 FRNRAP. CDR3 coding DNA: TGTGCTAGTGGTTTTGGGACGGAGGCCCGAAGCTATGGCTACACCTTC. This sequence encodes CASGFGTEARSYGYTF.

The chain couples TRBV2 to TRBJ1-5; no definite D call. CDR3 length: 15 residues. From germline, CDR1 is SNHLY and CDR2 FYNNEI. V was pared by 6 bases and J by 0 bases, with 12 bases between. The DNA of the CDR3 is TGTGCCAGCAGAGATACGGAAAGTAGCAATCAGCCCCAGCATTTT. Translation gives CASRDTESSNQPQHF.

J is TRBJ2-1 and V is TRBV5-1, with D perhaps given as TRBD1 or TRBD2 (6 bases each). CDR1 and CDR2 (germline): SGHRS, YFSETQ. Trimming took off 6 bases at V and 9 bases at J, with 13 bases between the two ends. The CDR3 totals 12 residues. CDR3 amino acids: CASTLQGLEQFF. Written as DNA, the CDR3 is TGCGCCAGCACCTTACAGGGACTTGAGCAGTTCTTC.

About this clonotype: At one end the junction does not follow the germline gene, possibly because of a read error. This chain connects TRBV4-2 to TRBJ1-5; TRBD1 matches 7 bases. CDR3 length: 15 residues. Germline V gene data show CDR1 as LGHNA and CDR2 as YNFKEQ. CDR3 coding DNA: TGTGCCGGCAGCCCCAACAGCAGGGGGAATCAGCCCCAGCATTTT. It encodes CAGSPNSRGNQPQHF.

This clonotype was seen more than once but under ten times. This chain connects TRBV21-1 to TRBJ2-5; the table's TRBD2 call for D was not verified on the DNA. TRBV21-1 represents a pseudogene. The CDR3 spans 14 residues. In DNA form, the CDR3 reads TGTGCCAGCAGCAACAAGGGAGTGAGAGAGACCCAGTACTTC. Translating gives CASSNKGVRETQYF.

In this sample, this clonotype turned up once. J is TRBJ2-3 and V is TRBV20-1; D possibly corresponds to TRBD1 (5 bases). The CDR3 is 15 residues long. Germline loops: CDR1 DFQATT, CDR2 SNEGSKA (reference sequence). Trimming stripped 3 bases from V and 5 bases from J, with 18 bases between. The CDR3 nucleotides are TGCAGTGCTAGGCCCGCCAGGGCGAGTGAAGATACGCAGTATTTT. Translation: CSARPARASEDTQYF.

J is TRBJ2-7 and V is TRBV27, with TRBD1 identical over 9 bases. The V gene's germline CDR1 is MNHEY and CDR2 SMNVEV (reference sequence). The CDR3 loop spans 15 amino acids. The trim removed 8 bases at V and 4 bases at J, leaving 12 bases unmatched. Written as DNA, the CDR3 is TGTGCCAGCGGACGTGGGACAGGGATATTTTACGAGCAGTACTTC. Translated: CASGRGTGIFYEQYF.

This clonotype was seen more than once but under ten times. The rearrangement links TRBV28 to TRBJ1-6; D is uncertain. Germline CDR1 MDHEN, CDR2 SYDVKM. V lost 2 bases and J 10 bases, leaving 3 bases between the germline ends. CDR3 size: 11 residues. The CDR3: CASSLKSPLHF. DNA for the CDR3: TGTGCCAGCAGTTTAAAGTCACCCCTCCACTTT.

This clonotype was seen a few times. The CDR3 sequence: CASSVGGRGTDTQYF. For the CDR3, the DNA is TGTGCCAGCAGCGTAGGGGGCAGGGGCACAGATACGCAGTATTTT. The gene calls are TRBV9 and TRBJ2-3, with a possible D match to TRBD1 (5 bases). The CDR3 runs 15 residues. Germline assignment: CDR1 SGDLS and CDR2 YYNGEE. V lost 0 bases and J 1 base, leaving 9 bases between the germline ends.

This clonotype has ten or more counts. This chain connects TRBV5-1 to TRBJ2-1, with TRBD2 matching 11 bases. Trimming took 3 bases from V and 0 from J; bases not matched to a gene: 5. CDR1 is SGHRS, CDR2 YFSETQ, per germline. CDR3 length equals 17 residues. The CDR3 loop is CASSSGTSGYSYNEQFF. The CDR3 DNA sequence: TGCGCCAGCAGCTCGGGGACTAGCGGATACTCCTACAATGAGCAGTTCTTC.

This clonotype was counted between two and nine times. The V call is TRBV7-9, the J call TRBJ1-1; D unclear. This CDR3 region has 13 residues. V was trimmed by 5 bases and J by 1 base, leaving 8 bases between them. Germline V gene lookup returns CDR1 SEHNR and CDR2 FQNEAQ (reference sequence). CDR3 DNA sequence: TGTGCCAGCAGCAGACCCGAGAACACTGAAGCTTTCTTT. Translated: CASSRPENTEAFF.